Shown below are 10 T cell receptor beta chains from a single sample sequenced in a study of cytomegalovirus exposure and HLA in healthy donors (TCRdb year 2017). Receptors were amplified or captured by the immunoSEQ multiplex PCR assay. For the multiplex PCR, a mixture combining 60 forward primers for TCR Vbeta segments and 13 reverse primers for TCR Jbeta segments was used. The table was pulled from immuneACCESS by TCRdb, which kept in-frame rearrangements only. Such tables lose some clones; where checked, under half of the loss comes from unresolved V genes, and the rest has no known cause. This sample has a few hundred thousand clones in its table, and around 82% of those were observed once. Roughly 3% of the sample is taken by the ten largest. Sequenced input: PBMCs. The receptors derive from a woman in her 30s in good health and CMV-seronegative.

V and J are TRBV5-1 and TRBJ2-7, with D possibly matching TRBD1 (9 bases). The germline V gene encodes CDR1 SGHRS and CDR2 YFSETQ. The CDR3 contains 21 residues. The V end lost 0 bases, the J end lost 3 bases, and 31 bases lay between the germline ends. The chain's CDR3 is CASSLVPPTGGAERGFYEQYF. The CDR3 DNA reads TGCGCCAGCAGCTTGGTCCCTCCTACAGGGGGCGCCGAGCGGGGGTTCTACGAGCAGTACTTC.

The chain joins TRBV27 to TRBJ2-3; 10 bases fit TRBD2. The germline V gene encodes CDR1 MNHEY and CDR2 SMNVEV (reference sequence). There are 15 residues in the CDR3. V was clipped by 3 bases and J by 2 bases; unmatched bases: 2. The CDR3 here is CASSFLAGATDTQYF. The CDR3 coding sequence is TGTGCCAGCAGTTTTCTAGCGGGGGCCACAGATACGCAGTATTTT.

DNA for the CDR3: TGTGCCAGCAGCCTGCCGTTGGGGGACAGGGCACAAGAGACCCAGTACTTC. Amino acids: CASSLPLGDRAQETQYF. The chain employs TRBV5-4 and TRBJ2-5; 9 nucleotides match TRBD1. The V and J ends lost 4 bases and 2 bases, in that order; junction bases with no gene match: 12. The germline V gene has CDR1 SGHNT and CDR2 YYREEE (reference sequence). The CDR3 sequence is 17 residues long.

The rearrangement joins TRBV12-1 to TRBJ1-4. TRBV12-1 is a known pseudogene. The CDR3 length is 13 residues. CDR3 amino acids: CASSGLLTEKLFF. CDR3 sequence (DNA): TGTGCCAGCAGTGGACTTCTTACTGAAAAACTGTTTTTT.

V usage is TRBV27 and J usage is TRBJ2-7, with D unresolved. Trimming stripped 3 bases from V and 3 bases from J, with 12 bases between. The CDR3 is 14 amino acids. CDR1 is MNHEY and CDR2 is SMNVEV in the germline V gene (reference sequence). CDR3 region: CASSFSASSYEQYF. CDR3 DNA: TGTGCCAGCAGTTTTTCGGCTAGTAGCTACGAGCAGTACTTC.

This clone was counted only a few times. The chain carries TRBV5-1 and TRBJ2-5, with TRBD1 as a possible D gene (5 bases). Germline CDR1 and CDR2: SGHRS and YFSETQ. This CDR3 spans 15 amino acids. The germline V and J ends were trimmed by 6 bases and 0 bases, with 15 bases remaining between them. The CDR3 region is CASTLSRQYQETQYF. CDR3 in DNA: TGCGCCAGCACCCTATCGCGACAGTACCAAGAGACCCAGTACTTC.

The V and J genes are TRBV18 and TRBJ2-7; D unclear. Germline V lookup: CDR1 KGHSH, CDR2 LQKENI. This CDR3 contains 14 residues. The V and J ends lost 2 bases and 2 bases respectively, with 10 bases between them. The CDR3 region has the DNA TGTGCCAGCTCACCATTGGCCGTTACCTACGAGCAGTACTTC. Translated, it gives CASSPLAVTYEQYF.

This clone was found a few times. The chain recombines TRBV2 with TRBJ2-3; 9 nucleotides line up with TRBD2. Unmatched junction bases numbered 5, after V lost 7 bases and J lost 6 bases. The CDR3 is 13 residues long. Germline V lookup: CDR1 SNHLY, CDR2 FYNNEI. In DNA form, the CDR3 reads TGTGCCAGCAAATGGCGGGAGGGTGATACGCAGTATTTT. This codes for CASKWREGDTQYF.

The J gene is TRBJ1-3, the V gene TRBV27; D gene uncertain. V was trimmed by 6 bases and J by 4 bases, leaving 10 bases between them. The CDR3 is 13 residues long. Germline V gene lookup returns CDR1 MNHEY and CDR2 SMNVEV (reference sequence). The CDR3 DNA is TGTGCCAGCAGCCACACACAGGGAAACACCATATATTTT. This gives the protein CASSHTQGNTIYF.

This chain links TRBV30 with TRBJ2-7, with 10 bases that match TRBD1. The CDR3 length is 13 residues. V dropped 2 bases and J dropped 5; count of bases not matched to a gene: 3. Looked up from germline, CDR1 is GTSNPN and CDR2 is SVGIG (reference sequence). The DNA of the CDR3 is TGTGCCTGGAGTCACGGACAGGGGGACGAGCAGTACTTC. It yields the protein CAWSHGQGDEQYF.